This passage covers 29 T cell receptor beta chains from one sample sequenced in a study of Graves' ophthalmopathy and Graves' hyperthyroidism. RNA transcripts yielded amplified TCR beta CDR3 regions. Second-round multiplex PCR came after first-round RT-PCR with HTBI primers. One entry per CDR3 protein results from TCRdb running MiXCR on the multiplex PCR reads. In the table there are just over 400,000 distinct CDR3 sequences, roughly 21% of which are singletons. The sample consisted of peripheral blood. The origin of the receptors is a woman aged 18-29 years with stable Graves' hyperthyroidism.

As to this clonotype: A much larger clone lies one base from this, so it may be a read error. CDR3 sequence: CACSFRGPRTEAFF. The CDR3 nucleotides read TGTGCCTGCAGTTTTAGGGGTCCCCGCACTGAAGCTTTCTTT. The V call is TRBV27, the J call TRBJ1-1; tentatively, D is TRBD1 (5 bases). The CDR3 has 14 residues. Germline V CDR1 and CDR2: MNHEY, SMNVEV (reference sequence).

This clonotype was observed a handful of times. Sequence at one end of the junction differs from germline and may be a read error. The J gene is TRBJ2-5, the V gene TRBV10-3; weak D call: TRBD2 (6 bases). This CDR3 is 11 amino acids long. Germline CDR1 and CDR2: ENHRY and SYGVKD. The CDR3 spells CAIRGGETKYF. The CDR3 DNA is TGTGCCATCAGGGGCGGGGAGACCAAGTACTTC.

Ten or more counts support this clonotype. The chain joins TRBV29-1 to TRBJ1-2; D call uncertain. This CDR3 is 12 amino acids long. CDR1 is SQVTM and CDR2 is ANQGSEA in the germline V gene. With 0 bases removed from V and 5 bases from J, the gap between germline ends came to 7 bases. The CDR3 DNA is TGCAGCGTTGAAGACGGTGGGTATGGCTACACCTTC. Translating it yields CSVEDGGYGYTF.

This clonotype showed up just a few times. The rearrangement uses TRBV6-5 and TRBJ2-5; either TRBD1 or TRBD2 may fit D (6 bases each). V lost 6 bases and J 5 bases, leaving 19 bases between the germline ends. The CDR3 length is 15 residues. Germline V CDR1 and CDR2: MNHEY, SVGAGI. The CDR3 DNA reads as TGTGCCAGCAGCTTATTGATGGGGGGCTTGGAGACCCAGTACTTC. It encodes CASSLLMGGLETQYF.

In its sample, this clonotype was seen many times. The genes are TRBV6-5 and TRBJ2-3; D unclear. The CDR3 is 12 residues long. Trimming stripped 6 bases from V and 2 bases from J, with 6 bases between. Germline-derived CDR1 and CDR2 are MNHEY and SVGAGI. CDR3 region: CASSQSTDTQYF. The CDR3 region has the DNA TGTGCCAGCAGCCAATCCACAGATACGCAGTATTTT.

This clonotype has a count of ten or more. The V call is TRBV12-3 or TRBV12-4, the J call TRBJ2-7, with D hard to call. The CDR3 contains 13 residues. Trimming removed 6 bases at V and 1 base at J, with 10 bases between. The CDR3 region is CASRGLPSYEQYF. The CDR3 DNA follows: TGTGCCAGCAGAGGGCTCCCGTCCTACGAGCAGTACTTC.

CDR3 region: CASRLLPRNTGELFF. The CDR3 nucleotides are TGTGCCAGCAGGCTACTACCGAGAAACACCGGGGAGCTGTTTTTT. The chain carries TRBV6-5 and TRBJ2-2; D ambiguous. Germline V gives CDR1 MNHEY, CDR2 SVGAGI. The CDR3 runs to 15 residues. V shed 6 bases and J shed 2 bases, with 13 bases lying between them.

The chain combines TRBV25-1 with TRBJ1-5; 9 nucleotides line up with TRBD1. The V gene end was trimmed by 6 bases and the J gene end by 7 bases; junction bases not matched to a gene: 10. This CDR3 region has 15 residues. The germline V gene has CDR1 MGHDK and CDR2 SYGVNS. CDR3 DNA sequence: TGTGCCAGCAGCTTAGGGACAGGGTGGTTGCAGCCCCAGCATTTT. Amino acid sequence: CASSLGTGWLQPQHF.

This clonotype appeared many times. The chain joins TRBV5-1 to TRBJ2-2, with D hard to call. Trimming pared 1 base from V and 2 bases from J, leaving 6 bases between. This CDR3 spans 14 amino acids. The germline gives CDR1 SGHRS, CDR2 YFSETQ. CDR3 loop: CASSLNLNTGELFF. CDR3 in DNA: TGCGCCAGCAGCTTGAACCTAAACACCGGGGAGCTGTTTTTT.

This clonotype has ten or more counts. The chain links TRBV9 to TRBJ2-2, with 8 bases lining up with TRBD2. Germline trimming cut 1 base from V and 0 bases from J; bases unmatched to any gene: 5. The CDR3 totals 17 residues. The germline V gene encodes CDR1 SGDLS and CDR2 YYNGEE. DNA of the CDR3: TGTGCCAGCAGCGTAACGGGAGGGCCAGCGAACACCGGGGAGCTGTTTTTT. It translates to CASSVTGGPANTGELFF.

This clonotype was seen many times. The genes are TRBV6-1 and TRBJ1-5; 7 bases align to TRBD1. V shed 3 bases and J 5 bases; nucleotides not matched to a gene: 1. Looked up from germline, CDR1 is MNHNS and CDR2 is SASEGT. The CDR3 spans 13 residues. DNA for the CDR3: TGTGCCAGCAGTGACCAGGGGGATCAGCCCCAGCATTTT. Amino acids: CASSDQGDQPQHF.

This chain links TRBV11-2 with TRBJ2-7; the match to TRBD2 covers 11 bases. Germline CDR1 and CDR2: SGHAT and FQNNGV. This CDR3 is 18 amino acids long. After removal of 5 bases from V and 0 bases from J, the junction contained 12 bases not matched to a gene. The chain's CDR3 is CASSGTGTSGTSSYEQYF. The CDR3 nucleotides are TGTGCCAGCAGCGGGACCGGGACTAGCGGCACCAGCTCCTACGAGCAGTACTTC.

This rearrangement joins TRBV28 to TRBJ2-7, with a weak D call TRBD1 (6 bases). V was cut by 5 bases and J by 1 base, with 18 bases left in between. Germline CDR1 is MDHEN and CDR2 is SYDVKM. CDR3 length equals 16 residues. Here the CDR3 DNA reads TGTGCCAGCAGTAACATCAGGGGAGCGTCTTCCTACGAGCAGTACTTC. This encodes CASSNIRGASSYEQYF.

This clonotype showed up many times. The chain couples TRBV30 to TRBJ1-1, with 8 nucleotides matching TRBD1. J was trimmed by 3 bases and V by 4 bases; bases with no gene match: 7. Per the germline V gene, CDR1 is GTSNPN and CDR2 is SVGIG (reference sequence). The CDR3 spans 14 residues. CDR3 bases: TGTGCCTGGACCGAGGACAGGGTGGACACTGAAGCTTTCTTT. Protein product: CAWTEDRVDTEAFF.

This clonotype has a count of ten or more. The CDR3 bases are TGTGCCAGCAGATGGGGACTAGCGGGCGTTCAAGAGACCCAGTACTTC. Its protein product is CASRWGLAGVQETQYF. The chain joins TRBV12-3 or TRBV12-4 to TRBJ2-5; 12 bases align to TRBD2. V gave up 6 bases and J gave up 2 bases; unmatched junction bases: 7. The CDR3 length is 16 residues.

The table lists this clonotype with many counts. The chain combines TRBV6-5 with TRBJ1-2; D is undetermined. The CDR3 runs to 16 residues. Germline CDR1 reads MNHEY; CDR2 reads SVGAGI. The V gene lost 2 bases and the J gene lost 3 bases, with 16 bases spanning the gap. CDR3 DNA sequence: TGTGCCAGCAGTTACCCCCCAGTCCTGGAGGACTATGGCTACACCTTC. It encodes CASSYPPVLEDYGYTF.

This clonotype was found many times. The V and J genes are TRBV28 and TRBJ1-1, with TRBD1 matching 8 bases. The CDR3 consists of 14 residues. The germline V gene has CDR1 MDHEN and CDR2 SYDVKM. J was trimmed by 10 bases and V by 2 bases; bases with no gene match: 9. CDR3 region: CASSLRTGPSRAFF. The CDR3, as DNA: TGTGCCAGCAGTTTAAGGACAGGGCCATCGAGAGCTTTCTTT.

CDR3 in amino acids: CASTDAGRGETQYF. Here the CDR3 DNA reads TGTGCCAGCACCGATGCCGGGCGAGGAGAGACCCAGTACTTC. V usage is TRBV12-3 or TRBV12-4 and J usage is TRBJ2-5, with D unresolved. The CDR3 covers 14 residues. Trimming removed 7 bases at V and 4 bases at J, with 16 bases between.

This clonotype was picked up many times. J is TRBJ1-2 and V is TRBV10-3; D call uncertain. The CDR3 loop spans 10 amino acids. Germline CDR1 reads ENHRY; CDR2 reads SYGVKD. V was clipped by 10 bases and J by 6 bases, with 9 bases between them. The CDR3 nucleotides are TGTGCCACCAGGAGAGATGGCTACACCTTC. Amino acids: CATRRDGYTF.

This clonotype was seen many times. V is TRBV28 and J is TRBJ2-2, with D possibly TRBD2 on 5 matching bases. The CDR3 runs to 15 residues. The germline V gene encodes CDR1 MDHEN and CDR2 SYDVKM. The V gene lost 3 bases and the J gene lost 7 bases, with 15 bases spanning the gap. The chain's CDR3 is CASSFLPGTNGELFF. DNA of the CDR3: TGTGCCAGCAGTTTCCTTCCGGGAACCAACGGGGAGCTGTTTTTT. Full variable domain (remainder filled in from reference TRBV28 and TRBJ2-2): DVKVTQSSRYLVKRTGEKVFLECVQDMDHENMFWYRQDPGLGLRLIYFSYDVKMKEKGDIPEGYSVSREKKERFSLILESASTNQTSMYLCASSFLPGTNGELFFGEGSRLTVL.

Worth noting for this clonotype: A much larger clonotype is one base distant, so this may be a read error. It is unclear where the CDR3 begins or ends on the DNA, so no DNA is shown, and the CDR3 is as TCRdb lists it. V gene TRBV2 combines with J gene TRBJ2-7; the table calls TRBD1, which could not be checked here. From germline, CDR1 is SNHLY and CDR2 FYNNEI. The CDR3 contains 16 residues when both ends are counted. The CDR3 loop reads CASSVGTGTEGYEHYF.

This clonotype occurred a few times. With a much larger clone just one base away, this may be a read error. The J gene is TRBJ1-6, the V gene TRBV12-3 or TRBV12-4; D is undetermined. The CDR3 length is 13 residues. CDR3: CASSFDGESHLHF. The CDR3 DNA reads TGTGCCAGCAGTTTTGATGGGGAGTCACACCTCCACTTT.

This clonotype occurred many times. The J gene is TRBJ2-7, the V gene TRBV6-5; the D gene is possibly TRBD1 (5 bases). Trimming removed 2 bases at V and 3 bases at J, with 14 bases between. CDR1 is MNHEY and CDR2 is SVGAGI in the germline V gene. The CDR3 has 15 amino acids. CDR3 amino acids: CASSYGAPPGYEQYF. In DNA form, the CDR3 reads TGTGCCAGCAGTTACGGGGCCCCACCAGGCTACGAGCAGTACTTC.

This clonotype was counted at least ten times. The CDR3 loop reads CASSPYRLGENTEAFF. The CDR3 DNA follows: TGTGCCAGCAGCCCCTATCGCTTAGGGGAGAACACTGAAGCTTTCTTT. The chain carries TRBV7-3 and TRBJ1-1; tentatively, D is TRBD1 (5 bases). CDR1 SGHTA and CDR2 FQGTGA come from the germline V gene. The CDR3 sequence is 16 residues long. V was pared by 5 bases and J by 1 base, with 17 bases between.

The chain is built from TRBV10-3 and TRBJ2-1, with 10 positions matching TRBD2. The CDR3 is made up of 13 amino acids. Germline-derived CDR1 and CDR2 are ENHRY and SYGVKD. With V trimmed by 8 bases and J by 7 bases, 5 bases remained unmatched. This chain's CDR3 is CAISGTSDNEQFF. The CDR3 nucleotides are TGTGCCATCTCCGGGACTAGCGATAATGAGCAGTTCTTC.

The chain employs TRBV12-3 or TRBV12-4 and TRBJ2-5, with D unresolved. Trimming stripped 5 bases from V and 9 bases from J, with 16 bases between. The CDR3 is made up of 13 amino acids. In DNA, the CDR3 is TGTGCCAGCAGTCGCGACACGGGCGCGGCCCAGTACTTC. This gives the protein CASSRDTGAAQYF.

This clonotype came up many times. This chain links TRBV27 with TRBJ1-5; tentative D call: TRBD1 (5 bases). The CDR3 is 14 amino acids. V was clipped by 6 bases and J by 6 bases, with 15 bases between them. Germline V gene sequence: CDR1 MNHEY, CDR2 SMNVEV (reference sequence). CDR3 DNA sequence: TGTGCCAGCAGCCTGACGATTAGGGGTCAGCCCCAGCATTTT. Amino acids: CASSLTIRGQPQHF.

This clonotype was observed at least ten times. The chain employs TRBV29-1 and TRBJ2-4, with 9 bases matching TRBD1. There are 13 residues in the CDR3. Germline V CDR1 and CDR2: SQVTM, ANQGSEA. V lost 6 bases and J lost 7; bases outside the gene matches: 7. Here the CDR3 reads CSVASDRGNIQYF. The CDR3 DNA is TGCAGCGTAGCAAGCGACAGGGGGAACATTCAGTACTTC.

The V gene is TRBV6-5, the J gene TRBJ2-5, with 10 positions matching TRBD2. CDR1 and CDR2 from the germline V gene are MNHEY and SVGAGI. V lost 6 bases to trimming and J lost 2 bases; unmatched junction nucleotides: 9. This CDR3 has 16 amino acids. The CDR3 DNA is TGTGCCAGCAGCTATCCGGTACTAGCGGGGCAAGAGACCCAGTACTTC. Amino acid sequence: CASSYPVLAGQETQYF.